A selection of T cell receptor beta chains follows, all from one sample in a study of T cell repertoires in cytomegalovirus infection. TCRdb reprocessed the reads via MiXCR and lists one record per CDR3 protein. The table shows under 850,000 distinct CDR3 sequences, with approximately 40% occurring only once. Material: PBMCs. These receptors were collected from a human donor in good health (CMV status not recorded). Some clones in this sample may be carry-over from other donors' samples. CDR3s include the opening cysteine and the closing phenylalanine or tryptophan. D genes are given only for firm matches. Clone size is given for some rows only: seen once, a few or many times, or a class if the clone is expanded.

size	J	V	D	DNA	CDR3
few	TRBJ1-2	TRBV24-1	NA	TGTGCCACCAGTGATGCAAGGGGGGGCTACACCTTC	CATSDARGGYTF
NA	TRBJ2-3	TRBV5-1	NA	TGCGCCAGCAGCTCCGGGCCGCCGGATACGCAGTATTTT	CASSSGPPDTQYF
few	TRBJ1-4	TRBV29-1	TRBD1	TGCAGCGTTCGACAGGGGTCGAATGAAAAACTGTTTTTT	CSVRQGSNEKLFF
NA	TRBJ2-3	TRBV10-3	TRBD1	TGTGCCATCAGTGAAGACAGGGGCAAGGATACGCAGTATTTT	CAISEDRGKDTQYF
many	TRBJ1-2	TRBV7-2	NA	TGTGCCAGCAGCCCGACAGGTACCTATGGCTACACCTTC	CASSPTGTYGYTF
few	TRBJ2-2	TRBV10-2	NA	TGCGCCCTCAGGGGGGGCGCGAACACCGGGGAGCTGTTTTTT	CALRGGANTGELFF
few	TRBJ1-5	TRBV6-1	NA	TGTGCCAGCAGTGACGGTAGCAATCAGCCCCAGCATTTT	CASSDGSNQPQHF
NA	TRBJ2-2	TRBV12-3/TRBV12-4	TRBD2	TGTGCCAGCACTATACTTTTTCTCTTAACGGGCAGCGGGAGGACTAAGAACACCGGGGAGCTGTTTTTT	CASTILFLLTGSGRTKNTGELFF
NA	TRBJ2-3	TRBV7-2	TRBD2	TGTGCCAGCAGCCCCGGATTGTGGGGACTAGCGGGAGTGGCCGATACGCAGTATTTT	CASSPGLWGLAGVADTQYF
NA	TRBJ1-4	TRBV20-1	TRBD1	TGCAGTGCTCCAGACAGGGGTACTAATGAAAAACTGTTTTTT	CSAPDRGTNEKLFF
few	TRBJ1-2	TRBV4-1	NA	TGCGCCAGCAGCCACCTAGGCGGCCCGAGAGAGGGTGGCTACACCTTC	CASSHLGGPREGGYTF
NA	TRBJ1-1	TRBV4-1	TRBD1	TGCGCCAGCAGCCAAGCCGGGACAGGGGGCAAGGGTGAAGCTTTCTTT	CASSQAGTGGKGEAFF
NA	TRBJ2-3	TRBV7-2	TRBD2	TGTGCCAGCAGCTTAAGACTAGCGGGGCTGGATACGCAGTATTTT	CASSLRLAGLDTQYF
NA	TRBJ1-6	TRBV6-4	NA	TGTGCCAGCAGGGCCGTTCTGGATAATTCACCCCTCCACTTT	CASRAVLDNSPLHF
many	TRBJ1-1	TRBV12-3/TRBV12-4	NA	TGTGCCAGCAGTTTGCTCCTGACAGCCGGGAGGGCTGAAGCTTTCTTT	CASSLLLTAGRAEAFF
many	TRBJ1-5	TRBV12-5	TRBD1	TGTGCTAGTGACGGACCGGGACAGGGGGCGCGAAGCAATCAGCCCCAGCATTTT	CASDGPGQGARSNQPQHF
few	TRBJ1-1	TRBV6-1	NA	TGTGCCAGCAGCGAAGAGGTGTTCACTGAAGCTTTCTTT	CASSEEVFTEAFF
NA	TRBJ2-1	TRBV20-1	TRBD2	TGCAGTGCCTTCAACCCCATTGGGACTACAAACAATGAGCAGTTCTTC	CSAFNPIGTTNNEQFF
NA	TRBJ1-2	TRBV7-3	NA	TGTGCCAGCAGCTTACGGGCTAGCTATGGCTACACCTTC	CASSLRASYGYTF
NA	TRBJ2-5	TRBV28	TRBD1	TGTGCCAGCAGGGCAGGACAGGGAGGAGGGTACTACCAAGAGACCCATTACTTC	CASRAGQGGGYYQETHYF
NA	TRBJ2-7	TRBV19	TRBD1	TGTGCCTCCAGGGGGTACTACGAGCAGTACTTC	CASRGYYEQYF
NA	TRBJ1-2	TRBV6-1	TRBD1	TGTGCCAGCAGGCCAACAGGGGGGAACTATGGCTACACCTTC	CASRPTGGNYGYTF
many	TRBJ2-2	TRBV28	TRBD2	TGTGCCAGCAGGGCGGGAGGTCGCACCGGGGAGCTGTTTTTT	CASRAGGRTGELFF
NA	TRBJ1-3	TRBV6-5	NA	TGTGCCAGCAGTTACTCGCCGGACCACAGGGGAAACACCATATATTTT	CASSYSPDHRGNTIYF
NA	TRBJ2-7	TRBV6-1	TRBD2	TGTGCCAGCAGTGAAAGGGAACTAGCGGGAGGGTATTCCTACGAGCAGTACTTC	CASSERELAGGYSYEQYF
NA	TRBJ2-7	TRBV7-9	NA	TGTGCCAGCAGCTTAGATGGAGGCGGGTCCCGGAACGAGCAGTACTTC	CASSLDGGGSRNEQYF
NA	TRBJ1-6	TRBV27	TRBD1	TGTGCCAGCAGGGGGACAGGGGGACTGACCTATAATTCACCCCTCCACTTT	CASRGTGGLTYNSPLHF
once	TRBJ2-5	TRBV5-4	NA	TGTGCCAGCAGGGGACGAGAAGAGACCCAGTACTTC	CASRGREETQYF
few	TRBJ2-2	TRBV19	NA	TGTGCCAGCAGTATCAGCGGGACCGGGGAGCTGTTTTTT	CASSISGTGELFF
NA	TRBJ1-6	TRBV19	TRBD1	TGTGCCAGTAGTCCTCGTGAGACAGGGTGGAATTCACCCCTCCACTTT	CASSPRETGWNSPLHF
NA	TRBJ2-7	TRBV7-6	NA	TGTGCCAGCAGCTCTTCATCCAGGGATAAGGGACTCTACGAGCCGTACTTC	CASSSSSRDKGLYEPYF
NA	TRBJ2-2	TRBV24-1	NA	TGTGCCACCAGTGCAGGGAGCGCGAACACCGGGGAGCTGTTTTTT	CATSAGSANTGELFF
few	TRBJ1-2	TRBV28	TRBD1	TGTGCCACAGTCACAGGGGGCAGTGGCTACACCTTC	CATVTGGSGYTF
many	TRBJ2-2	TRBV7-8	TRBD1	TGTGCCAGCAGCCTCCGGACAGGGGGCAACACCGGGGAGCTGTTTTTT	CASSLRTGGNTGELFF
few	TRBJ2-3	TRBV28	NA	TGTGCCAGCAGTACCTCGCCGGGGGATACGCAGTATTTT	CASSTSPGDTQYF
few	TRBJ2-5	TRBV7-6	TRBD2	TGTGCCAGCAGCTCGCATGGACTAGCGGGAGGTCGAGAGACCCAGTACTTC	CASSSHGLAGGRETQYF
once	TRBJ1-1	TRBV7-8	NA	TGTGCCAGCGGCCCCGGCGTTGGGGTCGTTGACACTGAAGCTTTCTTT	CASGPGVGVVDTEAFF
NA	TRBJ1-2	TRBV28	TRBD1	TGTGCCAGCAGTCCCGGACAGGGGGCGTTTAACTATGGCTACACCTTC	CASSPGQGAFNYGYTF
few	TRBJ2-2	TRBV6-1	TRBD1	TGTGCCAGCAAGGGACAGGGGGCCGCCGGGGAGCTGTTTTTT	CASKGQGAAGELFF
NA	TRBJ1-1	TRBV10-3	NA	TGTGCCATAAGTTTAGGGAACACTGAAGCTTTCTTT	CAISLGNTEAFF
NA	TRBJ2-1	TRBV28	TRBD2	TGTGCCTCCGGGCAGCGGGGGGGTCCGGGTAAGCAGTTCTTC	CASGQRGGPGKQFF
few	TRBJ2-3	TRBV5-1	TRBD1	TGCGCCAGCAGCCGGGGGTCTGGACAGGGGGCGGCAGATACGCAGTATTTT	CASSRGSGQGAADTQYF
few	TRBJ2-7	TRBV27	NA	TGTGCCAGCCGCTTGCTGACTCGGCCCTACGAGCAGTACTTC	CASRLLTRPYEQYF
many	TRBJ2-7	TRBV7-2	NA	TGTGCCAGCAGCCCTAGCTACGGGGATGGCGAGCAGTACTTC	CASSPSYGDGEQYF
few	TRBJ2-3	TRBV5-4	NA	TGTGCCAGCAGCTCAATTCCACAGGGATCCTCAGATACGCAGTATTTT	CASSSIPQGSSDTQYF
few	TRBJ1-2	TRBV5-1	NA	TGCGCCAGCAGCTTGGGATCAGGGTCATCCTATGGCTACACCTTC	CASSLGSGSSYGYTF